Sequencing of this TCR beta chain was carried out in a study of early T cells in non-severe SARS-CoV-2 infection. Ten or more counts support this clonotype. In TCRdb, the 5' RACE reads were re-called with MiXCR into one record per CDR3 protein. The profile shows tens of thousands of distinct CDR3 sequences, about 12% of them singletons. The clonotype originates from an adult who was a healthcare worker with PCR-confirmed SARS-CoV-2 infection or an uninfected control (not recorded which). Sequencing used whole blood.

CDR3 loop: CASSLGQPNTGELFF. CDR3 nucleotides: TGTGCCAGCAGCCTGGGACAGCCGAACACCGGGGAGCTGTTTTTT. The genes are TRBV7-6 and TRBJ2-2; TRBD1 aligns across 7 bases. V lost 5 bases and J lost 0; bases outside the gene matches: 3. The germline V gene has CDR1 SGHVS and CDR2 FNYEAQ. The CDR3 covers 15 residues.